The 26 T cell receptor beta chains presented below share a single source sample, sequenced in a study of shared clonotypes between healthy human individuals. Terminally differentiated effector memory CD45RA+ cells were excluded by CCR7 positive selection of CD45RO-negative cells. Measured with immunoSEQ multiplex PCR; TCRdb has only the in-frame clones, and not every one. The data hold hundreds of thousands of clones, with around 96% observed a single time. Sequences were obtained from naive CD8+ T cells sorted from blood. The source of these receptors is a woman under 40 in good health.

The rearrangement joins TRBV5-1 to TRBJ2-1; 7 bases are a match to TRBD1. This CDR3 has 15 residues. V shed 4 bases and J 0 bases; nucleotides not matched to a gene: 4. The V gene's germline CDR1 is SGHRS and CDR2 YFSETQ. CDR3 sequence (DNA): TGCGCCAGCAGCGCGGACAGGAGCTCCTACAATGAGCAGTTCTTC. Amino acid sequence: CASSADRSSYNEQFF.

The V and J genes are TRBV27 and TRBJ2-1; TRBD2 matches 7 bases. This CDR3 is 17 amino acids long. The germline V gene has CDR1 MNHEY and CDR2 SMNVEV (reference sequence). The V segment lost 5 bases and the J segment 8 bases; nucleotides outside the gene matches: 18. The CDR3 DNA follows: TGTGCCAGCAGTCCCCCAGGGTGGAGCGGGAATAGAGATGAGCAGTTCTTC. Translated, it gives CASSPPGWSGNRDEQFF.

This chain joins TRBV9 and TRBJ1-4; a weak D match, TRBD1 (6 bases). Germline V lookup: CDR1 SGDLS, CDR2 YYNGEE. V lost 3 bases and J 8 bases, leaving 14 bases between the germline ends. The CDR3 contains 14 residues. The CDR3 DNA is TGTGCCAGCAGCGAGGGGCACACAGGGGAAAAACTGTTTTTT. Amino acid sequence: CASSEGHTGEKLFF.

The chain combines TRBV28 with TRBJ2-3; D unclear. This CDR3 comprises 14 residues. Trimming removed 4 bases at V and 1 base at J, with 9 bases between. Germline values: CDR1 MDHEN, CDR2 SYDVKM. The chain's CDR3 is CASSSTLGTDTQYF. CDR3 DNA sequence: TGTGCCAGCAGTTCCACTTTAGGCACAGATACGCAGTATTTT.

Here the CDR3 reads CASSIGGMGGVQFF. CDR3 coding DNA: TGTGCCAGTAGTATAGGTGGGATGGGCGGTGTACAGTTCTTC. The V and J genes are TRBV19 and TRBJ2-1; D uncertain. Trimming removed 1 base from V and 13 bases from J, with 17 bases in between. This CDR3 is built from 14 residues. Germline CDR1 LNHDA, CDR2 SQIVND (reference sequence).

J is TRBJ2-1 and V is TRBV27, with 8 nucleotides matching TRBD1. This CDR3 has 16 amino acids. Looked up from germline, CDR1 is MNHEY and CDR2 is SMNVEV (reference sequence). The V gene end was trimmed by 6 bases and the J gene end by 5 bases; junction bases not matched to a gene: 12. For the CDR3, the DNA is TGTGCCAGCAGCCTTGTTCCGGGACAGGCAAACAATGAGCAGTTCTTC. Encoded protein: CASSLVPGQANNEQFF.

V is TRBV27 and J is TRBJ2-3; D unresolved. Deletions cut 10 bases from V and 3 bases from J, with 17 bases between. The CDR3 is made up of 14 amino acids. CDR1 and CDR2 from the germline V gene are MNHEY and SMNVEV (reference sequence). The CDR3 DNA reads as TGTGCCACCGGTCCCCCTAGGCAGACAGATACGCAGTATTTT. Amino acids: CATGPPRQTDTQYF.

The V call is TRBV6-1, the J call TRBJ1-4; no reliable D call. CDR1 and CDR2 (germline): MNHNS, SASEGT. V was shortened by 2 bases and J by 3 bases, with 10 bases between the two germline ends. The length of the CDR3 is 15 residues. DNA for the CDR3: TGTGCCAGCAGTGAATTTTCGGGAGCTAATGAAAAACTGTTTTTT. Translating it yields CASSEFSGANEKLFF.

J is TRBJ1-5 and V is TRBV27; TRBD1 might be the D (6 bases). This CDR3 comprises 13 residues. Germline CDR1 is MNHEY and CDR2 is SMNVEV (reference sequence). Deletions cut 6 bases from V and 6 bases from J, with 12 bases between. For the CDR3, the DNA is TGTGCCAGCAGCAGGGGTTCGGGTCAGCCCCAGCATTTT. Translation: CASSRGSGQPQHF.

The chain links TRBV19 to TRBJ2-2, with 11 bases matching TRBD2. Germline loops: CDR1 LNHDA, CDR2 SQIVND (reference sequence). The ends lost 5 bases at V and 4 bases at J; junction bases unmatched: 12. This CDR3 comprises 18 residues. This CDR3 reads CASSDLSLAGGRTGELFF. For the CDR3, the DNA is TGTGCCAGTAGTGACCTTTCCCTAGCGGGAGGCCGCACCGGGGAGCTGTTTTTT.

The CDR3 loop is CASSLTTSGYYNEQFF. The CDR3 nucleotides read TGTGCCAGCAGTTTAACGACTAGCGGATACTACAATGAGCAGTTCTTC. The chain joins TRBV28 to TRBJ2-1; 9 nucleotides align to TRBD2. This CDR3 comprises 16 residues. In germline, CDR1 is MDHEN, CDR2 SYDVKM. The V gene end was trimmed by 2 bases and the J gene end by 3 bases; junction bases not matched to a gene: 5.

A single count supports this clone. CDR3 sequence: CASSYLGTNTEAFF. Written as DNA, the CDR3 is TGTGCCAGCAGCTATCTCGGGACTAACACTGAAGCTTTCTTT. The chain links TRBV7-9 to TRBJ1-1; perhaps TRBD1 as D (5 bases). Trimming took 4 bases from V and 2 from J, leaving 11 bases between them. The CDR3 covers 14 residues. Germline-derived CDR1 and CDR2 are SEHNR and FQNEAQ (reference sequence).

The gene calls are TRBV9 and TRBJ2-5; D is unclear. Germline CDR1 reads SGDLS; CDR2 reads YYNGEE. The CDR3 covers 14 residues. Trimming cost V 0 bases and J 7 bases, with 13 bases left between them. CDR3: CASSVEESWGTQYF. The CDR3 region has the DNA TGTGCCAGCAGCGTAGAGGAATCCTGGGGGACCCAGTACTTC.

V is TRBV9 and J is TRBJ1-2; 7 bases agree with TRBD1. Germline values: CDR1 SGDLS, CDR2 YYNGEE. V trimming: 5 bases; J trimming: 0 bases; junction bases outside the gene matches: 7. The CDR3 spans 15 residues. The CDR3 here is CASSGTAPANYGYTF. CDR3 nucleotide sequence: TGTGCCAGCAGTGGGACAGCCCCGGCTAACTATGGCTACACCTTC.

The gene calls are TRBV6-5 and TRBJ2-1; D is unclear. V was clipped by 2 bases and J by 3 bases, with 8 bases between them. The CDR3 runs 14 residues. From germline, CDR1 is MNHEY and CDR2 SVGAGI. The CDR3: CASSYGIVYNEQFF. In nucleotides, the CDR3 is TGTGCCAGCAGTTACGGGATAGTCTACAATGAGCAGTTCTTC.

V is TRBV27 and J is TRBJ2-6, with a weak D call TRBD2 (5 bases). The CDR3 contains 16 residues. Germline V CDR1 and CDR2: MNHEY, SMNVEV (reference sequence). Trimming took off 7 bases at V and 2 bases at J, with 15 bases between the two ends. CDR3 residues: CASKVVGSAGANVLTF. DNA of the CDR3: TGTGCCAGCAAGGTAGTGGGGAGCGCTGGGGCCAACGTCCTGACTTTC.

CDR3 bases: TGTGCCAGCAGTAGCGGGGGCTACAATGAGCAGTTCTTC. Translating it yields CASSSGGYNEQFF. The rearrangement links TRBV28 to TRBJ2-1, with 8 bases fitting TRBD2. V shed 5 bases and J 3 bases; nucleotides not matched to a gene: 0. The CDR3 has 13 residues. Germline assignment: CDR1 MDHEN and CDR2 SYDVKM.

The genes are TRBV7-9 and TRBJ2-7; D is perhaps TRBD2 (6 bases). CDR3 length: 16 amino acids. The germline CDR1 and CDR2 sequences are SEHNR and FQNEAQ (reference sequence). Trimming took 5 bases from V and 7 from J, leaving 24 bases between them. The CDR3 sequence: CASSPGTVAGSGEQYF. The CDR3 nucleotides are TGTGCCAGCAGCCCGGGGACGGTGGCGGGGTCTGGTGAGCAGTACTTC.

The CDR3 loop reads CASSWGQGDYEQYF. The CDR3 nucleotides are TGTGCCAGCAGTTGGGGGCAGGGAGACTACGAGCAGTACTTC. The V and J genes are TRBV2 and TRBJ2-7, with D possibly matching TRBD1 (6 bases). Between the trimmed V and J ends, which lost 5 bases and 3 bases, there was a span of 14 bases. The germline gives CDR1 SNHLY, CDR2 FYNNEI. This CDR3 contains 14 residues.

This clone was seen a few times. Other DNA sequences in this sample translate to the same CDR3. The chain recombines TRBV6-5 with TRBJ1-1; D unclear. Trimming left V 0 bases short and J 0 bases short, with 11 bases between. The CDR3 length is 16 residues. CDR1 is MNHEY, CDR2 SVGAGI, per germline. CDR3 nucleotides: TGTGCCAGCAGTTACTCTGTGTTGGCCATGAACACTGAAGCTTTCTTT. Amino acids: CASSYSVLAMNTEAFF.

V gene TRBV27 combines with J gene TRBJ2-5; 14 bases line up with TRBD2. The V gene end was trimmed by 4 bases and the J gene end by 5 bases; junction bases not matched to a gene: 18. Germline CDR1 and CDR2: MNHEY and SMNVEV (reference sequence). There are 20 residues in the CDR3. CDR3 residues: CASSSFPGLAGVRGGETQYF. In nucleotides, the CDR3 is TGTGCCAGCAGTTCGTTCCCGGGACTAGCGGGAGTTAGGGGGGGGGAGACCCAGTACTTC.

The gene calls are TRBV5-1 and TRBJ2-1; possible D gene TRBD2, 6 bases. Germline V gives CDR1 SGHRS, CDR2 YFSETQ. The ends were cut back, 0 bases at V and 5 bases at J, with 12 bases in the middle. This CDR3 has 15 residues. The DNA for the CDR3 is TGCGCCAGCAGCTTGGCGGTAGCGGACAACAATGAGCAGTTCTTC. It specifies CASSLAVADNNEQFF.

The V gene is TRBV27, the J gene TRBJ1-1, with a possible D match to TRBD1 (6 bases). This CDR3 contains 11 residues. Trimming removed 7 bases at V and 5 bases at J, with 8 bases between. The germline V gene encodes CDR1 MNHEY and CDR2 SMNVEV (reference sequence). The DNA for the CDR3 is TGTGCCAGCAATACAGGGACTGAAGCTTTCTTT. It codes for CASNTGTEAFF.

The chain combines TRBV15 with TRBJ2-2; 7 nucleotides match TRBD1. Per the germline V gene, CDR1 is LNHNV and CDR2 is YYDKDF (reference sequence). Germline trimming cut 2 bases from V and 2 bases from J; bases unmatched to any gene: 5. The length of the CDR3 is 16 residues. DNA for the CDR3: TGTGCCACCAGCAGATTCGGGACAGTCAACACCGGGGAGCTGTTTTTT. This gives the protein CATSRFGTVNTGELFF.

This clone was seen a single time. V and J are TRBV27 and TRBJ1-5; maybe TRBD1 (5 bases). V lost 5 bases, J lost 5 bases, and 10 bases lay in between. The V gene's germline CDR1 is MNHEY and CDR2 SMNVEV (reference sequence). The length of the CDR3 is 13 residues. The CDR3: CASSGGYDQPQHF. The CDR3 nucleotides are TGTGCCAGCAGTGGGGGTTACGATCAGCCCCAGCATTTT.

The sample holds one count of this clone. The V call is TRBV27, the J call TRBJ1-1, with D maybe TRBD1 (5 bases). Per the germline V gene, CDR1 is MNHEY and CDR2 is SMNVEV (reference sequence). CDR3 length: 16 amino acids. Trimming pared 0 bases from V and 3 bases from J, leaving 14 bases between. The CDR3 nucleotides are TGTGCCAGCAGTTTATCGTTTGGGGGGAAGGACACTGAAGCTTTCTTT. It specifies CASSLSFGGKDTEAFF.